The present TCR beta chain was sequenced within a study of identical twins listed by TCRdb under 2016. Broadly, across the study: The study deep-sequenced TCR alpha and beta repertoires from monozygotic twins, unrelated adults of various ages and cord blood to test whether fetal clonotypes persist. Replicate twin experiments were performed at different times using different library preparation protocols to rule out contamination. Beyond this particular receptor, the publication reports: Fewer insertions were carried by abundant cord blood beta clonotypes; a weaker similar trend was observed in young adult naive repertoires, while no such trend was observed in memory repertoires. Invariant T cells such as MAIT and iNKT could partly confound zero-insertion analyses, although diverse VJ usage argued against such confounding for most clonotypes. The excess sharing between twins in beta out-of-frame sequences was weaker because fewer shared sequences reduced the signal-to-noise ratio. Compared with coincidental sharing between unrelated individuals, out-of-frame TCR alpha sequences shared between twins had an excess of sequences with low generation probability. Conclusions relied on cross-sectional statistical analysis, since the same donors could not be followed over many years. Out-of-frame TCR alpha sharing in monozygotic twins was systematically underestimated by recombination models, whereas sharing between unrelated individuals was in agreement with the recombination models.

This clonotype was recorded many times. Its target antigen remains unknown. Within one base of it there is no much larger clone, and no base qualities were kept. Only healthy Caucasian donors were included. Using Miltenyi CD45RO+ enrichment and human naive T-cell isolation kits, memory (CD45RO+) and naive T cells were isolated from PBMC. From its cysteine to its phenylalanine, the CDR3 spans 15 amino acids. The entry retains the CDR3 DNA only, 45 bases that are in frame from base 1. For CDR1 and CDR2, the germline V gene lists LGHNA and YNFKEQ. The junction carries 11 bases between V and J, which are trimmed by 0 bases and 2 bases respectively. The library was generated by 5' RACE. The sample was run on an Illumina HiSeq 2000. Template switching introduced a universal primer binding site; the final cDNA contained a unique molecular identifier, enabling accurate counting of TCR cDNA molecules. Specific primers in the conserved constant-segment region were used to synthesize first-strand cDNA for TCR alpha and beta chains. To control for contamination, every cDNA library was double barcoded, receiving both a SMART-Mk sample barcode and Illumina barcodes. TruSeq adapter sequences, together with Illumina sample barcodes, were added in two successive PCR steps. Sequencing of the TCR alpha and beta cDNA libraries was done on the Illumina HiSeq platform using custom primers. The study's processing was this. Raw reads were processed with MiGEC to extract unique molecular identifiers, and MiXCR was used to determine CDR3 positions. For each individual, recombination models were inferred using an EM algorithm with the repgenHMM and IGoR tools. Shared clonotypes were analyzed with the tcR package in R, and sharing was normalized by the product of cloneset sizes. To study raw recombination without the effects of thymic and clonal selection, out-of-frame nonproductive sequences were analyzed. TCRdb redid the processing of the public reads, applying fastp at Q25 and MiXCR, and retained in-frame beta chains. Here each entry gathers all rows of one CDR3 protein and keeps the most common genes and DNA. The V and J calls were determined by TCRdb, not by the authors. For this sample there are around 200,000 distinct CDR3 sequences; roughly 9.4% appear just once. The top ten clonotypes cover 4% to 6% of the sample.

The TCR originated in a woman under 30 in good health. The chain uses TRBV4-2 and TRBJ2-7; the D gene is possibly TRBD1 or TRBD2, each agreeing over 6 bases. Sequencing was performed on memory (CD45RO+) T cells sorted from blood. This sample's cell subset or site label indicates: CD45RO+ enriched T cells. The CDR3 amino acid sequence is: CASSQDSGAPYEQYF. The nucleotide sequence reads TGTGCCAGCAGCCAAGATTCGGGGGCGCCCTACGAGCAGTACTTC.